Listed here is a single T cell receptor (beta chain). It lacks a known antigen. No base qualities exist here, and no much larger clone lies one base off it. After removal of 2 bases from V and 3 bases from J, the junction retains 5 bases not matched to a gene. The CDR3 numbers 15 residues from cysteine through phenylalanine. Solely the CDR3 DNA is kept, with 45 bases framed from the first base. The germline V gene sets CDR1 to SGHRS and CDR2 to YFSETQ. Library preparation was by the immunoSEQ multiplex PCR assay. TCRdb holds this immuneACCESS table with in-frame rearrangements only. Some clones are missing; in checked studies, unresolved V genes explain under half, and the rest has no known cause. The sample table holds some 70,000 clones, of which over 75% were seen once. Jointly, the top ten make up less than 5% of the sample. The sample originates from a study of radiotherapy plus CTLA-4 blockade in lung cancer (dated by TCRdb to 2017 to 2018). Context from the whole study: Among the enrolled patients, about 20% had an objective response, and about 30% reached disease control.

Focal radiation therapy combined with CTLA-4 blockade (ipilimumab) was tested in patients with chemo-refractory metastatic non-small-cell lung cancer. The paper's findings and limits, for the study overall: After treatment with radiotherapy and ipilimumab, TCR clones that came from tumors expanded in the peripheral blood. Increased serum interferon-beta after radiation, together with early dynamic changes in blood T cell clones, were reported to be the strongest predictors of response.

Sequenced here: peripheral blood, sampled from a patient treated with radiotherapy plus ipilimumab. In this chain, TRBV5-1 is recombined with TRBJ2-1; the junction holds 7 bases that match TRBD2. This clonotype was sampled from a human donor with non-small cell lung cancer who had a partial response to radiotherapy plus ipilimumab. The base sequence is TGCGCCAGCAGCTTCGGTGGCGGGGGCTACAATGAGCAGTTCTTC. Its amino acids are CASSFGGGGYNEQFF.